Listed here is a single T cell receptor beta chain. The antigen remains unidentified. A much larger clone sits a single nucleotide away, making a read error possible. The entry originates in a study of breast tumors, draining lymph nodes, adjacent tissues. V gave up 0 bases and J gave up 6 bases, with 10 bases separating them. The CDR3 length is 14 residues. CDR1 and CDR2 from the germline V gene are SGHDT and YYEEEE. Findings of the study overall: Tumor and nontumor repertoires were significantly more similar in luminal-like than in basal-like breast cancer. Compared with lymph nodes, tumors were less diverse; compared with nontumor tissue, more. Data fit most tumor T cells coming from lymph node, expanding in tumor.

A single record per CDR3 protein comes from TCRdb applying MiXCR to the multiplex PCR reads. The sample contains about 52,000 distinct CDR3 sequences, roughly 39% of which appear only once. The chain is built from TRBV5-6 and TRBJ1-5; the D is unclear. The source material was breast tumor tissue. The origin of this receptor is a female donor with breast cancer. Some clones in this sample may be carry-over from other donors' samples. The CDR3 sequence is CASSLGAAPQPQHF. As DNA, the CDR3 is TGTGCCAGCAGCTTGGGGGCAGCGCCTCAGCCCCAGCATTTT.